This TCR beta chain was identified during a study of lymphopenia after photon versus proton radiotherapy. Study results and caveats: Proton therapy kept repertoires fairly stable, unlike photons, which gained effector/memory cells. Larger post-nadir TCR diversity loss correlated inversely with survival in deceased patients.

Turning to this clone: Its antigen is currently unknown.

Here immunoSEQ multiplex PCR was the method, and the copy in TCRdb shows in-frame clones only, minus some. The sample records some 70,000 clones, about nine tenths being singletons. Trimming cost V 5 bases and J 9 bases, with 17 bases left between them. Germline values: CDR1 SGHNT, CDR2 YENEEA. This CDR3 has 14 residues. The receptor was derived from a man older than 75 with esophageal cancer. This chain links TRBV11-3 with TRBJ2-1; D might be TRBD2 (5 bases). Sequences were derived from peripheral blood, sampled from a patient treated with proton-based radiotherapy. This CDR3 reads CASSPRGTSAEQFF. Here the CDR3 DNA reads TGTGCCAGCAGCCCACGGGGAACGTCCGCTGAGCAGTTCTTC.